These T cell receptor beta chains were read from a single sample in a study of blood T cells in healthy people across ages. TCRdb re-called the 5' RACE reads with MiXCR, one entry per CDR3 protein. The data show 1.5 million to 2 million distinct CDR3 sequences, 28% seen once. Sequencing was carried out using blood. These receptors came from a woman in her twenties or thirties in good health. Each CDR3 is given without its conserved first and last residue. D genes are given only for firm matches. Rows give clone size only sometimes, using once, few, many, or a class for an expanded clone.

V | size | D | CDR3
TRBV2 | - | - | ASSGQGEGDTQY
TRBV20-1 | once | TRBD2 | SALSGEGTGEQF
TRBV6-1 | - | TRBD2 | ASSGRKAGWSNEQF
TRBV7-6 | - | - | ASSSPSITDTQY
TRBV5-1 | few | TRBD2 | ASSPSGTSSETQY
TRBV7-3 | few | - | ASSQDSPSYNEQF
TRBV5-5 | - | - | ANSRDYSNQPQH
TRBV27 | - | TRBD1 | ASTSRTGGYGEQF
TRBV7-3 | - | - | ASSLIPQPNSPLH
TRBV29-1 | many | - | SVVGVEQGRYNEQF
TRBV2 | many | TRBD1 | ASVRDRAVEQY
TRBV27 | - | - | ASSKYRGTDTQY
TRBV29-1 | few | - | SVGGGTGSRNEQF
TRBV20-1 | - | - | SARGTRATYEQY
TRBV5-1 | few | - | ASSLQGGGLSYNEQF
TRBV7-2 | few | - | ASSFSPPGYNEQF
TRBV2 | few | - | ASSGGWGYEQY
TRBV12-3/TRBV12-4 | - | TRBD1 | ASKSTGDRPQH
TRBV6-2/TRBV6-3 | few | - | ASSADTNTEAF
TRBV20-1 | many | TRBD1 | SAPDRANSQETQY
TRBV5-1 | few | TRBD1 | ASRRMTGDGSPLH
TRBV6-6 | many | - | ASSYETGSEQY
TRBV20-1 | - | - | SAQGAGRVNNEQY
TRBV15 | few | - | ATSRDYIEQF
TRBV7-9 | - | - | ASSLTGRAEQF
TRBV12-3/TRBV12-4 | few | - | ASRETGANYGYT
TRBV20-1 | many | - | SARDPQIHEQF
TRBV7-9 | - | - | ASSLEVGFGEQY